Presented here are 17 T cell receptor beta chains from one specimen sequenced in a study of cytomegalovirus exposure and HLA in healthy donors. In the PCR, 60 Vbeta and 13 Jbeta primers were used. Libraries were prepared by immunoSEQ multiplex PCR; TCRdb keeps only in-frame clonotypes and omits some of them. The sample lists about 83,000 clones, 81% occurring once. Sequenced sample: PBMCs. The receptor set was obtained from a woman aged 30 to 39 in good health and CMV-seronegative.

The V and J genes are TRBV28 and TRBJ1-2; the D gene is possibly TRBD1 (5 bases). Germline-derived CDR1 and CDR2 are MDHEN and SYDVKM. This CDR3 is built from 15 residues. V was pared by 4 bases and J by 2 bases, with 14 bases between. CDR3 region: CASSSSWGWNYGYTF. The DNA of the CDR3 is TGTGCCAGCAGTTCCTCGTGGGGCTGGAACTATGGCTACACCTTC.

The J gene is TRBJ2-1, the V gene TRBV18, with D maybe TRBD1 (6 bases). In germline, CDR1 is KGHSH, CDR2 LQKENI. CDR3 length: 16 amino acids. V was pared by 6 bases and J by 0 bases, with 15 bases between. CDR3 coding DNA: TGTGCCAGCTCCTCCGACAGGTTTAGCTCCTACAATGAGCAGTTCTTC. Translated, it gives CASSSDRFSSYNEQFF.

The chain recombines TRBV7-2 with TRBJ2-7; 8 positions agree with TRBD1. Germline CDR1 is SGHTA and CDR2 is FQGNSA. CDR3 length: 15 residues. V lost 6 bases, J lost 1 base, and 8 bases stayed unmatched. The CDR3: CASRLVGDRSYEQYF. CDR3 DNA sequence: TGTGCCAGCAGATTGGTAGGGGACAGGTCCTACGAGCAGTACTTC. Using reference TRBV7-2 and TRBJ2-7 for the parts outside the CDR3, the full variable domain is GAGVSQSPSNKVTEKGKDVELRCDPISGHTALYWYRQSLGQGLEFLIYFQGNSAPDKSGLPSDRFSAERTGGSVSTLTIQRTQQEDSAVYLCASRLVGDRSYEQYFGPGTRLTVT.

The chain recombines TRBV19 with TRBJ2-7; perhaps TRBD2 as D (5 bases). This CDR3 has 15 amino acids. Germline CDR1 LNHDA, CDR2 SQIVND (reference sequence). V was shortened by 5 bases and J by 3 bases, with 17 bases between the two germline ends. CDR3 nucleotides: TGTGCCAGTAGTCAAGTCCCCGCAGGAGGCTACGAGCAGTACTTC. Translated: CASSQVPAGGYEQYF.

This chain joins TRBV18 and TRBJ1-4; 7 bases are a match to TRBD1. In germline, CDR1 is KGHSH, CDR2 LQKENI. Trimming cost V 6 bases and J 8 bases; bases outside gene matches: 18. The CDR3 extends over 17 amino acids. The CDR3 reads CASSRPPGTVGTEKLFF. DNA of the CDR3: TGTGCCAGCTCCCGACCCCCCGGGACAGTGGGTACGGAAAAACTGTTTTTT.

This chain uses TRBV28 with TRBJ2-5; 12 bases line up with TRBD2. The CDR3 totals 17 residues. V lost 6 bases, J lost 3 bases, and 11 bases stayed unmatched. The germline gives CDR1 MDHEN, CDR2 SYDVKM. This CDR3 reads CASSPGLAGHLKETQYF. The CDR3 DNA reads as TGTGCCAGCAGCCCCGGACTAGCGGGACACTTGAAAGAGACCCAGTACTTC. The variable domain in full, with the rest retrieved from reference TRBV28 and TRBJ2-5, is DVKVTQSSRYLVKRTGEKVFLECVQDMDHENMFWYRQDPGLGLRLIYFSYDVKMKEKGDIPEGYSVSREKKERFSLILESASTNQTSMYLCASSPGLAGHLKETQYFGPGTRLLVL.

Here the CDR3 DNA reads TGTGCCAGCACCGACAGCCTTACGGCAGATACGCAGTATTTT. This encodes CASTDSLTADTQYF. The V and J genes are TRBV25-1 and TRBJ2-3, with D possibly matching TRBD1 (5 bases). There are 14 residues in the CDR3. V shed 7 bases and J shed 4 bases, with 15 bases lying between them. Germline assignment: CDR1 MGHDK and CDR2 SYGVNS.

This CDR3 is CASSPPPSLGGTGELFF. The CDR3 bases are TGTGCCAGCAGTCCCCCTCCCAGCCTAGGTGGCACCGGGGAGCTGTTTTTT. The V gene is TRBV28, the J gene TRBJ2-2; the D is unclear. Germline V gene data show CDR1 as MDHEN and CDR2 as SYDVKM. This CDR3 contains 17 residues. The germline V and J ends were trimmed by 5 bases and 4 bases, with 20 bases remaining between them.

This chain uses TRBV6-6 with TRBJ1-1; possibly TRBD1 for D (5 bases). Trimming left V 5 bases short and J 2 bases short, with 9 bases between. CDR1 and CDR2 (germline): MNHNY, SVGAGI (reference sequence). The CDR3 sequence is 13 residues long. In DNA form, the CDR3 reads TGTGCCAGCAGTATGACAGTAAACACTGAAGCTTTCTTT. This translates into CASSMTVNTEAFF.

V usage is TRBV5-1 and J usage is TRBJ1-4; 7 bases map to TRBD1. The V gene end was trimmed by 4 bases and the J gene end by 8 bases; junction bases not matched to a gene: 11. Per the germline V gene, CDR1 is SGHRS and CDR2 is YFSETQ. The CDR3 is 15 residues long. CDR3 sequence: CASSDLTGRGEKLFF. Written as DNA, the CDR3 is TGCGCCAGCAGCGACTTGACAGGGAGAGGGGAAAAACTGTTTTTT.

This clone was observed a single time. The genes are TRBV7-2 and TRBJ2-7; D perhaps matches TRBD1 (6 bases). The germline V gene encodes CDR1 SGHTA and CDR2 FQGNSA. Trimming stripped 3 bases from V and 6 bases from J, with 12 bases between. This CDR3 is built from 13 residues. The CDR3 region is CASSFKFRGEQYF. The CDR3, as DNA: TGTGCCAGCAGCTTTAAGTTCAGGGGCGAGCAGTACTTC.

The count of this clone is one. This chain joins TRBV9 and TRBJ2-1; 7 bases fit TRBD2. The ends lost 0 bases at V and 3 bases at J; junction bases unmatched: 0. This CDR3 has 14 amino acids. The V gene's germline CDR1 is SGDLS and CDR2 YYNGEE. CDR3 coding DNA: TGTGCCAGCAGCGTAGGGGGGGGCTACAATGAGCAGTTCTTC. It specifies CASSVGGGYNEQFF.

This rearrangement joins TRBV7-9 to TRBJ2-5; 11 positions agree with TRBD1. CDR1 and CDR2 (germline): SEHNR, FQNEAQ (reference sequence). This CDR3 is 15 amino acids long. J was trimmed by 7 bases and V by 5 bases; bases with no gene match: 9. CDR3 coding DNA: TGTGCCAGCAGCGCGGGGGACAGGGGGTTTGGGACCCAGTACTTC. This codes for CASSAGDRGFGTQYF.

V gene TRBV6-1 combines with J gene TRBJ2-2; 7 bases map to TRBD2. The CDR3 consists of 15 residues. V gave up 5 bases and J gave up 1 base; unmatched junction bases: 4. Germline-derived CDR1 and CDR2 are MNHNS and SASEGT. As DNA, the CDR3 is TGTGCCAGCAGTACTAGCGCGGGGAACACCGGGGAGCTGTTTTTT. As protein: CASSTSAGNTGELFF.

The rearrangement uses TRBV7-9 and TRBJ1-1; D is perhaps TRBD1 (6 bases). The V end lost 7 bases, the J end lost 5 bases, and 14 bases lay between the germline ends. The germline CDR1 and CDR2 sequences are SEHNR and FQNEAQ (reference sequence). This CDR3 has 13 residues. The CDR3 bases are TGTGCCAGCACCAAACAGGGTCGGACTGAAGCTTTCTTT. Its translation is CASTKQGRTEAFF. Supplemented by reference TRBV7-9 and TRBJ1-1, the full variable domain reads DTGVSQNPRHKITKRGQNVTFRCDPISEHNRLYWYRQTLGQGPEFLTYFQNEAQLEKSRLLSDRFSAERPKGSFSTLEIQRTEQGDSAMYLCASTKQGRTEAFFGQGTRLTVV.

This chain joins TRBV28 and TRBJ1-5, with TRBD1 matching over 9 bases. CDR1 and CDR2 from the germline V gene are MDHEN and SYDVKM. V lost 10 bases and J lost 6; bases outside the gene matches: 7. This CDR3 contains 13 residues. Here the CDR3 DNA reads TGTGCCACGACCGACAGGGGGGTTCAGCCCCAGCATTTT. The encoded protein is CATTDRGVQPQHF.

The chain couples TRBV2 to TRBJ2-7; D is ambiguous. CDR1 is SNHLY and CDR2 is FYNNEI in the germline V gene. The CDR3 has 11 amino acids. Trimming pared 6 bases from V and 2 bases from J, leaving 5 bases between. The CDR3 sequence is CASSLAYEQYF. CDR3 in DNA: TGTGCCAGCAGCCTAGCCTACGAGCAGTACTTC.